This T cell receptor (beta chain) was sequenced for a study of CD8+ T cells in alopecia areata. Indicated treatment: oral pan-JAK inhibitor, 5-10 mg twice daily. Reverse transcription of extracted RNA yielded cDNA, which provided the sequencing template. Sequencing used immunoSEQ multiplex PCR; TCRdb keeps in-frame clones, though not all of them. This table has roughly 200,000 clones, about 48% appearing once. Germline loops: CDR1 MNHEY, CDR2 SMNVEV (reference sequence). Trimming left V 6 bases short and J 7 bases short, with 21 bases between. This CDR3 spans 15 amino acids. This clone has more than one count but fewer than ten.

The specimen comprised CD8+ T cells sorted from blood, sampled at week 24, from a patient treated with tofacitinib. This TCR was sampled from a human donor with alopecia areata. The chain recombines TRBV27 with TRBJ1-1; possibly TRBD1 for D (5 bases). The CDR3 DNA reads as TGTGCCAGCAGACCATCAAGCGAAGGGACGATTGAAGCTTTCTTT. As protein: CASRPSSEGTIEAFF.